This T cell receptor (beta chain) emerged from a study of blood T cell repertoires in COVID-19. Whole-study context: Researchers got acute and convalescent COVID-19 samples from the United States, Italy and Spain. From T cells, B-cell-depleted T cells, or PBMCs came the material, which was cDNA or gDNA.

The V end lost 0 bases, the J end lost 8 bases, and 8 bases lay between the germline ends. The germline V gene has CDR1 SGHNT and CDR2 YYREEE (reference sequence). The CDR3 consists of 12 residues. Grouping used clinical history reported by participants in a survey and questionnaire. Under the authors' procedure: Using reference gene primer amplification, nucleated cell counts were estimated. Clones were read by immunoSEQ multiplex PCR, and TCRdb kept only the in-frame ones, dropping some. V and J calls and clone size are copied from that table; D and trimming were computed from the DNA. Seen here are some 340,000 clones, roughly 87% observed once, and the top ten hold 5% to 6%. This clone was detected only a few times.

This clonotype was obtained from a woman in her forties or fifties who had recovered from COVID-19. The source material was PBMCs or T cells enriched from blood (not recorded which). The chain links TRBV5-4 to TRBJ1-2; D remains ambiguous. As DNA, the CDR3 is TGTGCCAGCAGCTTGGAGCGGGGAGGCTACACCTTC. Translating gives CASSLERGGYTF. The whole variable domain, filled in from reference TRBV5-4 and TRBJ1-2, reads ETGVTQSPTHLIKTRGQQVTLRCSSQSGHNTVSWYQQALGQGPQFIFQYYREEENGRGNFPPRFSGLQFPNYSSELNVNALELDDSALYLCASSLERGGYTFGSGTRLTVV.